Sequencing of this TCR beta chain was carried out in a study of T cell changes during pregnancy in multiple sclerosis. V was pared by 5 bases and J by 4 bases, with 8 bases between. There are 13 residues in the CDR3. Germline-derived CDR1 and CDR2 are SGHAT and FQNNGV. Assay: immunoSEQ multiplex PCR; the TCRdb copy retains only in-frame clones and omits some. The sample includes 45,000 to 60,000 clones, 90% of them seen just once. This rearrangement joins TRBV11-2 to TRBJ2-2, with D possibly matching TRBD2 (5 bases). The input for sequencing was CD8+ T cells from peripheral blood mononuclear cells, taken before pregnancy. This clonotype was sampled from a female donor with multiple sclerosis, enrolled in a pregnancy study. CDR3 sequence reads: CASSVSGTGELFF. The CDR3 bases are TGTGCCAGCAGCGTGAGCGGCACCGGGGAGCTGTTTTTT.